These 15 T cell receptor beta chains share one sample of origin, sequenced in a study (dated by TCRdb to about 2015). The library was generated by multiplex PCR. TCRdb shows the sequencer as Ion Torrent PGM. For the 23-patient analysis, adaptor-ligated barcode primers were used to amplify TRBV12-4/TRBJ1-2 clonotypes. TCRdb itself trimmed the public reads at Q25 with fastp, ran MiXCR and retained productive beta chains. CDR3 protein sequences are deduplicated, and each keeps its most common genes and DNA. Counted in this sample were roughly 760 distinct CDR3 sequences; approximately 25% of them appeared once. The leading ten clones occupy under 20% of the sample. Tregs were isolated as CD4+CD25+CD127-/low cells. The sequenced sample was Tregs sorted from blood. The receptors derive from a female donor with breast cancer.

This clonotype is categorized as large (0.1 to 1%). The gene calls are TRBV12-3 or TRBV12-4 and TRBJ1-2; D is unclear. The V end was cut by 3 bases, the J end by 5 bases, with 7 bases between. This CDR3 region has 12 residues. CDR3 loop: CASSFGSYGYTF. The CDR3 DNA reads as TGTGCCAGCAGTTTTGGGTCTTATGGCTACACCTTC.

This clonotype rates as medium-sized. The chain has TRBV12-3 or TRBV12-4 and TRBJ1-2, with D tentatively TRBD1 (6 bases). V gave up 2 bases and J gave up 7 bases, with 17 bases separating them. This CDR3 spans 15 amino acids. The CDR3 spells CASSLIARGSRGYTF. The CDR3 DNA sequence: TGTGCCAGCAGTTTAATTGCCAGGGGTTCCCGTGGCTACACCTTC.

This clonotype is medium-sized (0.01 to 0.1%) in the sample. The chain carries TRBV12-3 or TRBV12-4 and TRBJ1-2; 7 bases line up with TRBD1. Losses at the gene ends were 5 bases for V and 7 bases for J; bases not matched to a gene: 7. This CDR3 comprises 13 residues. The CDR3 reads CASSGQAMGGYTF. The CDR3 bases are TGTGCCAGCAGTGGACAGGCGATGGGTGGCTACACCTTC.

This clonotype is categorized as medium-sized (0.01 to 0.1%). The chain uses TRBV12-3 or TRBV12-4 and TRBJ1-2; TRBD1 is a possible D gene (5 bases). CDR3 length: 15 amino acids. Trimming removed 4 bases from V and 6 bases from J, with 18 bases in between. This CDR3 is CASSSFGRVDDGYTF. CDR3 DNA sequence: TGTGCCAGCAGTTCCTTCGGCAGGGTAGACGATGGCTACACCTTC.

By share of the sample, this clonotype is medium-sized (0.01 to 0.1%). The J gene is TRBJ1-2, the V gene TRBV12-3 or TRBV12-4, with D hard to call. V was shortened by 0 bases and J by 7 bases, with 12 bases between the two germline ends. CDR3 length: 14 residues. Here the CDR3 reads CASSLAGQEAGYTF. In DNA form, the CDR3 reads TGTGCCAGCAGTTTAGCTGGGCAGGAGGCTGGCTACACCTTC.

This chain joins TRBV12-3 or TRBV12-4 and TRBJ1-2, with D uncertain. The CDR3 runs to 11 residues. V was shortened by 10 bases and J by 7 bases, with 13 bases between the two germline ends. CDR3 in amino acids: CATGRRRGYTF. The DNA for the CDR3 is TGTGCCACCGGGCGGAGGCGTGGCTACACCTTC.

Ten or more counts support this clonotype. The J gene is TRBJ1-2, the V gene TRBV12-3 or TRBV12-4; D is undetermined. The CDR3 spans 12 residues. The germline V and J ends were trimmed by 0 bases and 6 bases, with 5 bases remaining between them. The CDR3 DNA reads TGTGCCAGCAGTTTAGCCGATAATGGCTACACCTTC. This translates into CASSLADNGYTF.

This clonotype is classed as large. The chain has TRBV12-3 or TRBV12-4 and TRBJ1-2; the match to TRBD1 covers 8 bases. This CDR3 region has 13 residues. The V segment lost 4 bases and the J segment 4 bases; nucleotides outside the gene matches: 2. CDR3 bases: TGTGCCAGCAGTTACGGACAGGGCTATGGCTACACCTTC. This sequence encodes CASSYGQGYGYTF.

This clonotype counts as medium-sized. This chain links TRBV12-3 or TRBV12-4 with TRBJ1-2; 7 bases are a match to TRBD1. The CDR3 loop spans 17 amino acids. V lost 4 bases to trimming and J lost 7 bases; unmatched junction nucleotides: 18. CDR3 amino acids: CASSSRQRQGDLGGYTF. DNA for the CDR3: TGTGCCAGCAGTTCCCGTCAAAGACAGGGTGATTTAGGTGGCTACACCTTC.

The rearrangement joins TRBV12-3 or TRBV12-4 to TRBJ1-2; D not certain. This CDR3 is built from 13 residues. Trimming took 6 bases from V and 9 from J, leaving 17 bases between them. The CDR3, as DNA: TGTGCCAGCAGGGGCAGGTTGGGATTGTGCTACACCTTC. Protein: CASRGRLGLCYTF.

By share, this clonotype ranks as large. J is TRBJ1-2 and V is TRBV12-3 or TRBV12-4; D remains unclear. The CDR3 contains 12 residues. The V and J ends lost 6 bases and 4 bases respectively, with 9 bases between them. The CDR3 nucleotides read TGTGCCAGCAGCCCCGGCTTCTATGGCTACACCTTC. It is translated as CASSPGFYGYTF.

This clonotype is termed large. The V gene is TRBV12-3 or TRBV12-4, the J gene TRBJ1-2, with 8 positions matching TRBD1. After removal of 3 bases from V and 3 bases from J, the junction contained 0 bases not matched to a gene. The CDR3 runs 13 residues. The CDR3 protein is CASSLTGDYGYTF. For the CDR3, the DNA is TGTGCCAGCAGTTTGACAGGGGACTATGGCTACACCTTC.

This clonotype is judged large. The CDR3 DNA follows: TGTGCTAGTGGTTTGGTTGGTGGGTTGAATGGCTACACCTTC. Protein product: CASGLVGGLNGYTF. The chain uses TRBV12-5 and TRBJ1-2; D not certain. Germline values: CDR1 LGHNT, CDR2 FRNRAP. The CDR3 sequence is 14 residues long. The V gene lost 0 bases and the J gene lost 6 bases, with 11 bases spanning the gap.

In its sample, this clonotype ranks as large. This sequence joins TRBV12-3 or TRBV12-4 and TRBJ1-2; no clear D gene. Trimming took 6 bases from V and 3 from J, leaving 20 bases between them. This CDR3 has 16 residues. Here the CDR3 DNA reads TGTGCCAGCAGACTTTCATCCCCGGGCGAGGACTATGGCTACACCTTC. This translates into CASRLSSPGEDYGYTF.

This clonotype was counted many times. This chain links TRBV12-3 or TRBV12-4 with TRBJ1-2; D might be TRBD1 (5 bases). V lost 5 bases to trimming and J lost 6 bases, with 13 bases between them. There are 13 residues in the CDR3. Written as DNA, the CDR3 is TGTGCCAGCAGTCCATGGGGCTTGCATGGCTACACCTTC. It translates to CASSPWGLHGYTF.